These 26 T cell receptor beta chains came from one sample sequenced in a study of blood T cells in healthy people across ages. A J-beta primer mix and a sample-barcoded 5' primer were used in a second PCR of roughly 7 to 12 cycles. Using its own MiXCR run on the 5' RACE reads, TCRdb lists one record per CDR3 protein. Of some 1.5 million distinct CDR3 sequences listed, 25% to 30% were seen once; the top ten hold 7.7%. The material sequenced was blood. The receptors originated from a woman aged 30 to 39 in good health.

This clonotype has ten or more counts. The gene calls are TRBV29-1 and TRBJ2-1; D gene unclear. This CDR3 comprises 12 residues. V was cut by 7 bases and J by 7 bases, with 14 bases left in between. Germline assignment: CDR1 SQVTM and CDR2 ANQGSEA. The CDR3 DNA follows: TGCAGCGCACCGTTCAGTGATAATGAGCAGTTCTTC. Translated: CSAPFSDNEQFF.

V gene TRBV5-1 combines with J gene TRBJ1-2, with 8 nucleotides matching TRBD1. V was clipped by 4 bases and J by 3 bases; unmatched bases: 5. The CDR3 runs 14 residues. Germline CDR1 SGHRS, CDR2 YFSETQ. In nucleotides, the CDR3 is TGCGCCAGCAGCGAACCGGGACAGGACTATGGCTACACCTTC. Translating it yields CASSEPGQDYGYTF.

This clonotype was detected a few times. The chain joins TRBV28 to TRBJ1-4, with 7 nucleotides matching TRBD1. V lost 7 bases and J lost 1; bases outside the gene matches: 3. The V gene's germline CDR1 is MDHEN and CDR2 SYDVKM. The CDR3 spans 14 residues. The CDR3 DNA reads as TGTGCCAGCACTCGGGACAGAACTAATGAAAAACTGTTTTTT. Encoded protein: CASTRDRTNEKLFF. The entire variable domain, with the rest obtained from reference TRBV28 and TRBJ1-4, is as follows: DVKVTQSSRYLVKRTGEKVFLECVQDMDHENMFWYRQDPGLGLRLIYFSYDVKMKEKGDIPEGYSVSREKKERFSLILESASTNQTSMYLCASTRDRTNEKLFFGSGTQLSVL.

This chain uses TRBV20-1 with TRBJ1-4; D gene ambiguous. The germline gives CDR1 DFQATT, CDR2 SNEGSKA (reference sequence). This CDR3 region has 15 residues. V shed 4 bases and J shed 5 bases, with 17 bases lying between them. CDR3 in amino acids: CSAKPTGEANEKLFF. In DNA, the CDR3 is TGCAGTGCTAAACCGACTGGCGAGGCGAATGAAAAACTGTTTTTT.

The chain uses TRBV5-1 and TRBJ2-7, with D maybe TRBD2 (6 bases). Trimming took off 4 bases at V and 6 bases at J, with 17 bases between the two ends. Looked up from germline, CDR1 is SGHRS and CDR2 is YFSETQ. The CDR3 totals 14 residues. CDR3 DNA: TGCGCCAGCAGCCCGGGGAGGCAGCAAAGCGAGCAGTACTTC. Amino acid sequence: CASSPGRQQSEQYF.

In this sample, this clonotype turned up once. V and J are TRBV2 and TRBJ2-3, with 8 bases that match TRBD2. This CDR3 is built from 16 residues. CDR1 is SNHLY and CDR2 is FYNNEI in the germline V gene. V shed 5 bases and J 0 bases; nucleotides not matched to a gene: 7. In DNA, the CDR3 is TGTGCCAGCAGTCCTAGGACTAGCTTCAGCACAGATACGCAGTATTTT. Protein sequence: CASSPRTSFSTDTQYF.

The CDR3 is CSVYKPDTFYGYTF. CDR3 nucleotides: TGCAGCGTCTATAAGCCAGACACCTTCTATGGCTACACCTTC. This chain connects TRBV29-1 to TRBJ1-2; D gene unclear. There are 14 residues in the CDR3. The V end was cut by 6 bases, the J end by 4 bases, with 18 bases between. The germline gives CDR1 SQVTM, CDR2 ANQGSEA.

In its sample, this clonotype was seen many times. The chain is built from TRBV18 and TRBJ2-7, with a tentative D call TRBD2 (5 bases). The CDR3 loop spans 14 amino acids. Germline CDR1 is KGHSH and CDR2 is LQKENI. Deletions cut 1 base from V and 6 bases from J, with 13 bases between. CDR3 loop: CASSPQGIGVEQYF. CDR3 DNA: TGTGCCAGCTCACCACAAGGAATCGGGGTCGAGCAGTACTTC. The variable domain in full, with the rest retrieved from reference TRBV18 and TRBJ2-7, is NAGVMQNPRHLVRRRGQEARLRCSPMKGHSHVYWYRQLPEEGLKFMVYLQKENIIDESGMPKERFSAEFPKEGPSILRIQQVVRGDSAAYFCASSPQGIGVEQYFGPGTRLTVT.

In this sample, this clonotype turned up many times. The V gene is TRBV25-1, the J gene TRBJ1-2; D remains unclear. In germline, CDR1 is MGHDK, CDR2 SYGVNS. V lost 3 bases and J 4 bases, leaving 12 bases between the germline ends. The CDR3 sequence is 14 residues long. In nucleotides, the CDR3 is TGTGCCAGCAGTGACCCTTCTCGAGTCTATGGCTACACCTTC. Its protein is CASSDPSRVYGYTF.

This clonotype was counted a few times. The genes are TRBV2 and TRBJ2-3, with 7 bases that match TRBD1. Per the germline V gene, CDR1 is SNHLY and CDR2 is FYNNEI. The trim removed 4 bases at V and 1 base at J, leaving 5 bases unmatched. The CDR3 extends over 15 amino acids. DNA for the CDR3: TGTGCCAGCAGTGCGGACAGGTGGGGCACAGATACGCAGTATTTT. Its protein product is CASSADRWGTDTQYF.

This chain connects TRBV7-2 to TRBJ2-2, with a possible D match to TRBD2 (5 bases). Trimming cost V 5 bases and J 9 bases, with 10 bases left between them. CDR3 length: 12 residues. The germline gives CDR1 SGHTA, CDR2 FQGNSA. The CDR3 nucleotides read TGTGCCAGCAGCCTAAGCGGATGGGAGCTGTTTTTT. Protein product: CASSLSGWELFF.

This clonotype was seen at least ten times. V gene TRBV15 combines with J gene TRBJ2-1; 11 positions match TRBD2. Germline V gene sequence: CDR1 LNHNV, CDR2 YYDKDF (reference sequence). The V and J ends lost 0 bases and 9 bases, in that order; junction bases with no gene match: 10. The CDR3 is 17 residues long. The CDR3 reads CATSRDKSSGGAGEQFF. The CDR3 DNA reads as TGTGCCACCAGCAGAGATAAGAGTAGCGGGGGGGCCGGTGAGCAGTTCTTC.

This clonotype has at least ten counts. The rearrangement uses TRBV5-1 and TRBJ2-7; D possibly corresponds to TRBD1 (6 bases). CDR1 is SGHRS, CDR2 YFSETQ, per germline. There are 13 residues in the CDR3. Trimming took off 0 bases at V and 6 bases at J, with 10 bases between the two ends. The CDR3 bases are TGCGCCAGCAGCTTGGGGACAGAGGGCGAGCAGTACTTC. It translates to CASSLGTEGEQYF. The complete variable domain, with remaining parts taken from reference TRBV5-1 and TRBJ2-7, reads KAGVTQTPRYLIKTRGQQVTLSCSPISGHRSVSWYQQTPGQGLQFLFEYFSETQRNKGNFPGRFSGRQFSNSRSEMNVSTLELGDSALYLCASSLGTEGEQYFGPGTRLTVT.

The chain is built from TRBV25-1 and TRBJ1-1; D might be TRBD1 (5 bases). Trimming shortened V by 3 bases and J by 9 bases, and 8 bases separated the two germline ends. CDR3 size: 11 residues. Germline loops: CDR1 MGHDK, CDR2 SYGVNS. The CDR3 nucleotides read TGTGCCAGCAGTGAGGGACTGAAAGCTTTCTTT. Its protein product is CASSEGLKAFF.

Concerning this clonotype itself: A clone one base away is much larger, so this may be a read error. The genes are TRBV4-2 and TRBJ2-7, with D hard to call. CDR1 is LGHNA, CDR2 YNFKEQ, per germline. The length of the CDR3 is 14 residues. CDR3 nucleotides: TGTGCCTGCAGCCAAGAACGGGCTTCCTACGAGCAGTACTTC. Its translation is CACSQERASYEQYF.

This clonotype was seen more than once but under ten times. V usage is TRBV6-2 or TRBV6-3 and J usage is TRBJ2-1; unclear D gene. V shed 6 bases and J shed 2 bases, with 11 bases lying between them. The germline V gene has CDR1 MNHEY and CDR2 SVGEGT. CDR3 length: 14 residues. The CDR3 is CASRPTLTYNEQFF. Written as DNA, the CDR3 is TGTGCCAGCAGGCCGACCCTCACCTACAATGAGCAGTTCTTC.

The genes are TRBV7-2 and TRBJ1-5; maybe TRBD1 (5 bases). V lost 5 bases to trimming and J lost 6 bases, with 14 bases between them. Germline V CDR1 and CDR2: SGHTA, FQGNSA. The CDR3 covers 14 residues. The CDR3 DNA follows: TGTGCCAGCAGCCCCGACAGATCTAGTCAGCCCCAGCATTTT. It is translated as CASSPDRSSQPQHF.

For the CDR3, the DNA is TGTGCCAGCAGTTACCGACTAGCGGGAGGGCAGCCCTCAGAGACCCAGTTCTTC. It encodes CASSYRLAGGQPSETQFF. This chain uses TRBV27 with TRBJ2-1, with TRBD2 matching 14 bases. Germline CDR1 reads MNHEY; CDR2 reads SMNVEV (reference sequence). The CDR3 length is 18 residues. V trimming: 4 bases; J trimming: 13 bases; junction bases outside the gene matches: 18.

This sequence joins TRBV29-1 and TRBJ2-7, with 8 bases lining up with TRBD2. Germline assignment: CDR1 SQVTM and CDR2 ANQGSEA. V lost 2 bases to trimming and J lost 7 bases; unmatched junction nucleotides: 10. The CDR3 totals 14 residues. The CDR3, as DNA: TGCAGCGTTGAACGTGGACTAGCAAGGGATGAGCAGTACTTC. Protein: CSVERGLARDEQYF.

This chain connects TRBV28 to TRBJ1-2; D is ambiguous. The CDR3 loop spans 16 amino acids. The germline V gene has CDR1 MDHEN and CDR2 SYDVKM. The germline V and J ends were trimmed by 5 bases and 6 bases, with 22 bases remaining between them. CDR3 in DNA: TGTGCCAGCAGTGACGTCGCGGAGGCGCCGGTCCATGGCTACACCTTC. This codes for CASSDVAEAPVHGYTF.

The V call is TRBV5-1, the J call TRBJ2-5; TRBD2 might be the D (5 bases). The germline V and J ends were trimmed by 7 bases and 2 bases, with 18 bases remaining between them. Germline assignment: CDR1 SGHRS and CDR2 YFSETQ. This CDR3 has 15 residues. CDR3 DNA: TGCGCCAGCGGCCCCCAAGGTAGGGAGCAAGAGACCCAGTACTTC. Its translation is CASGPQGREQETQYF.

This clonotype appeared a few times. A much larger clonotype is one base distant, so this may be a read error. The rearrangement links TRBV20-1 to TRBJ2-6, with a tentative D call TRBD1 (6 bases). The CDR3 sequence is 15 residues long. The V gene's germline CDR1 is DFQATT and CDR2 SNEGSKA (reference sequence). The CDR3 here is CSALGRGSGASVLTF. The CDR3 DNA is TGCAGTGCCCTAGGCCGGGGTTCAGGGGCCAGCGTCCTGACTTTC.

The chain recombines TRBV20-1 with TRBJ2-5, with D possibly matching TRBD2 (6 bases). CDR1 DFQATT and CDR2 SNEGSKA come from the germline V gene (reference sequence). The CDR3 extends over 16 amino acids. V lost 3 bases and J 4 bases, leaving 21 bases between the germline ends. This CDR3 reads CSARYRSPRGGETQYF. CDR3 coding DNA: TGCAGTGCTAGGTACCGGAGTCCGCGGGGTGGAGAGACCCAGTACTTC.

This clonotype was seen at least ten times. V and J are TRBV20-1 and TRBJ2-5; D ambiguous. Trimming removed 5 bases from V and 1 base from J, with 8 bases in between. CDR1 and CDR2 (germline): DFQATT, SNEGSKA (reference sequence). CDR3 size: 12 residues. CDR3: CSAPDGQETQYF. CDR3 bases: TGCAGTGCTCCGGACGGCCAAGAGACCCAGTACTTC.

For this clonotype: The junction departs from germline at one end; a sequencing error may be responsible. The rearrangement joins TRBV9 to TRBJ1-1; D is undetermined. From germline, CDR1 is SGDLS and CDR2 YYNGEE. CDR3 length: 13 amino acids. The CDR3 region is CASSVGLNTKAFF. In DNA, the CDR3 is TGTGCCAGCAGCGTGGGGTTGAACACTAAAGCTTTCTTT.

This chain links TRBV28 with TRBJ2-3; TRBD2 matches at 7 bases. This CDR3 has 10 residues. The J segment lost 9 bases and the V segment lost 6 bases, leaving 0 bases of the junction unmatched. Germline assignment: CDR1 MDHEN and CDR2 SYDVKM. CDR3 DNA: TGTGCCAGCAGGGGGGGGACGCAGTATTTT. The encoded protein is CASRGGTQYF.